Shown below are 25 T cell receptor beta chains from a single sample sequenced in a study of OX40 agonist ivuxolimab in advanced cancers. Libraries were prepared by immunoSEQ multiplex PCR; TCRdb keeps only in-frame clonotypes and omits some of them. The sample lists 50,000 or so clones, approximately 89% occurring once. The material was CD4+ or CD8+ T cells sorted from blood, obtained in a trial of the OX40 agonist ivuxolimab. These receptors came from an adult with an advanced solid tumor such as melanoma, head and neck, liver or kidney cancer.

The gene calls are TRBV7-9 and TRBJ1-2; D not resolved. Trimming removed 1 base from V and 2 bases from J, with 8 bases in between. Per germline, CDR1 SEHNR and CDR2 FQNEAQ (reference sequence). CDR3 length: 14 residues. CDR3 in amino acids: CASSLGGNNYGYTF. The DNA for the CDR3 is TGTGCCAGCAGCTTAGGCGGCAACAACTATGGCTACACCTTC.

The chain is built from TRBV10-3 and TRBJ2-7; 8 nucleotides line up with TRBD2. The length of the CDR3 is 13 residues. The germline CDR1 and CDR2 sequences are ENHRY and SYGVKD. The trim removed 4 bases at V and 6 bases at J, leaving 5 bases unmatched. In nucleotides, the CDR3 is TGTGCCATCAGTGTAGCGGGAATTCGCGAGCAGTACTTC. This sequence encodes CAISVAGIREQYF.

CDR3 protein: CASSVATGNTEAFF. CDR3 in DNA: TGTGCCAGCAGCGTAGCCACGGGAAACACTGAAGCTTTCTTT. V and J are TRBV9 and TRBJ1-1; unclear D gene. CDR1 and CDR2 (germline): SGDLS, YYNGEE. The CDR3 has 14 residues. The ends were cut back, 0 bases at V and 2 bases at J, with 8 bases in the middle.

The chain employs TRBV28 and TRBJ1-4; possible D gene TRBD1, 6 bases. V was cut by 6 bases and J by 7 bases, with 24 bases left in between. This CDR3 spans 17 amino acids. The germline V gene has CDR1 MDHEN and CDR2 SYDVKM. As DNA, the CDR3 is TGTGCCAGCAGCTTAGGCAGGGGCCCCTCTTCAACTGAAAAACTGTTTTTT. This translates into CASSLGRGPSSTEKLFF. Filled out from reference TRBV28 and TRBJ1-4, the complete variable domain reads DVKVTQSSRYLVKRTGEKVFLECVQDMDHENMFWYRQDPGLGLRLIYFSYDVKMKEKGDIPEGYSVSREKKERFSLILESASTNQTSMYLCASSLGRGPSSTEKLFFGSGTQLSVL.

This CDR3 reads CASSRGQGDSPLHF. The CDR3 DNA is TGTGCCAGCAGCCGTGGACAGGGGGATTCACCCCTCCACTTT. The chain combines TRBV5-6 with TRBJ1-6; the match to TRBD1 covers 10 bases. The CDR3 is 14 residues long. The junction had 3 bases not matched to a gene; V was cut back by 4 bases and J by 8 bases. The germline CDR1 and CDR2 sequences are SGHDT and YYEEEE.

This clone appeared a single time. The chain carries TRBV27 and TRBJ2-2; 8 positions agree with TRBD1. Germline V gene lookup returns CDR1 MNHEY and CDR2 SMNVEV (reference sequence). With V trimmed by 3 bases and J by 7 bases, 10 bases remained unmatched. The CDR3 runs 16 residues. This CDR3 is CASSFRPRGLDGELFF. The CDR3 nucleotides are TGTGCCAGCAGTTTCCGCCCCAGGGGGCTAGACGGGGAGCTGTTTTTT.

The chain combines TRBV19 with TRBJ2-4; tentatively, D is TRBD1 (5 bases). In germline, CDR1 is LNHDA, CDR2 SQIVND (reference sequence). V lost 3 bases and J 6 bases, leaving 12 bases between the germline ends. The CDR3 loop spans 14 amino acids. The CDR3 DNA is TGTGCCAGTAGTATTATAGGGGTCGGAAACATTCAGTACTTC. This encodes CASSIIGVGNIQYF.

The chain employs TRBV30 and TRBJ1-1, with D perhaps matching TRBD1 (6 bases). CDR3 length: 16 amino acids. Germline V gene sequence: CDR1 GTSNPN, CDR2 SVGIG (reference sequence). V was pared by 0 bases and J by 1 base, with 15 bases between. The CDR3 DNA reads TGTGCCTGGAGTGTAACGGGGGCAACGGGGAACACTGAAGCTTTCTTT. Protein: CAWSVTGATGNTEAFF.

This clone was detected once. V and J are TRBV2 and TRBJ2-3, with unresolved D. The V end lost 4 bases, the J end lost 1 base, and 3 bases lay between the germline ends. Germline V lookup: CDR1 SNHLY, CDR2 FYNNEI. This CDR3 is built from 12 residues. The chain's CDR3 is CASSGRTDTQYF. CDR3 coding DNA: TGTGCCAGCAGTGGGCGCACAGATACGCAGTATTTT.

The chain has TRBV5-1 and TRBJ2-5; no firm D call. Germline CDR1 reads SGHRS; CDR2 reads YFSETQ. Trimming pared 3 bases from V and 2 bases from J, leaving 14 bases between. The CDR3 has 15 amino acids. The CDR3 loop is CASSYYSHTQETQYF. CDR3 nucleotide sequence: TGCGCCAGCAGCTACTACTCCCATACGCAAGAGACCCAGTACTTC.

The V and J genes are TRBV28 and TRBJ2-5; TRBD1 aligns across 9 bases. The CDR3 spans 14 residues. V trimming: 7 bases; J trimming: 1 base; junction bases outside the gene matches: 4. Looked up from germline, CDR1 is MDHEN and CDR2 is SYDVKM. CDR3 residues: CASNMDRGQETQYF. CDR3 sequence (DNA): TGTGCCAGCAACATGGACAGGGGCCAAGAGACCCAGTACTTC.

This clone was observed once. The rearrangement uses TRBV29-1 and TRBJ2-7; 8 bases are shared with TRBD1. Losses at the gene ends were 4 bases for V and 3 bases for J; bases not matched to a gene: 8. The CDR3 extends over 14 amino acids. The germline V gene encodes CDR1 SQVTM and CDR2 ANQGSEA. The CDR3 coding sequence is TGCAGCGTTGCCGATACAGGGGGAGTCTACGAGCAGTACTTC. As protein: CSVADTGGVYEQYF.

The V call is TRBV6-6, the J call TRBJ2-1; D uncertain. The CDR3 extends over 12 amino acids. Looked up from germline, CDR1 is MNHNY and CDR2 is SVGAGI (reference sequence). V dropped 4 bases and J dropped 10 bases, with 11 bases sitting between them. CDR3 nucleotide sequence: TGTGCCAGCAGTTCGACCTCCCTCGAGCAGTTCTTC. Protein sequence: CASSSTSLEQFF.

The chain couples TRBV6-5 to TRBJ1-2, with 10 nucleotides matching TRBD1. Unmatched junction bases numbered 6, after V lost 5 bases and J lost 3 bases. The CDR3 has 15 amino acids. Germline V gene sequence: CDR1 MNHEY, CDR2 SVGAGI. The CDR3 sequence is CASSTWTGGYYGYTF. CDR3 sequence (DNA): TGTGCCAGCAGTACCTGGACAGGGGGGTACTATGGCTACACCTTC.

V and J are TRBV28 and TRBJ2-5; perhaps TRBD2 as D (6 bases). V lost 3 bases, J lost 5 bases, and 13 bases lay in between. The V gene's germline CDR1 is MDHEN and CDR2 SYDVKM. The CDR3 covers 14 residues. CDR3 residues: CASSLIGSRETQYF. Written as DNA, the CDR3 is TGTGCCAGCAGTTTGATCGGGAGTAGGGAGACCCAGTACTTC.

DNA for the CDR3: TGTGCCAGCAGCTTAGTCTCGGGAAGGGTCTACGAGCAGTACTTC. Protein: CASSLVSGRVYEQYF. The chain links TRBV7-2 to TRBJ2-7; perhaps TRBD2 as D (5 bases). The CDR3 has 15 amino acids. Trimming pared 1 base from V and 3 bases from J, leaving 13 bases between. CDR1 SGHTA and CDR2 FQGNSA come from the germline V gene.

This clone is a singleton in its sample. The V call is TRBV6-5, the J call TRBJ2-5; TRBD1 aligns across 8 bases. In germline, CDR1 is MNHEY, CDR2 SVGAGI. V lost 6 bases to trimming and J lost 5 bases; unmatched junction nucleotides: 11. The CDR3 consists of 15 residues. CDR3 sequence reads: CASSSTQGARETQYF. CDR3 bases: TGTGCCAGCAGCTCAACTCAGGGGGCTAGGGAGACCCAGTACTTC.

V gene TRBV19 combines with J gene TRBJ2-3; tentatively, D is TRBD1 (5 bases). Germline V lookup: CDR1 LNHDA, CDR2 SQIVND (reference sequence). V was shortened by 6 bases and J by 0 bases, with 13 bases between the two germline ends. This CDR3 is 15 amino acids long. CDR3 protein: CASSTRQISTDTQYF. The CDR3 nucleotides read TGTGCCAGTAGCACCCGACAGATTAGCACAGATACGCAGTATTTT.

By sample fraction, this clone is large. This chain joins TRBV30 and TRBJ2-7; D is unclear. Trimming took 1 base from V and 6 from J, leaving 7 bases between them. The CDR3 runs to 11 residues. The germline gives CDR1 GTSNPN, CDR2 SVGIG (reference sequence). The CDR3 loop is CAWSAEAEQYF. In nucleotides, the CDR3 is TGTGCCTGGAGTGCCGAAGCCGAGCAGTACTTC.

The chain has TRBV13 and TRBJ1-2, with TRBD1 as a possible D gene (5 bases). With 0 bases removed from V and 6 bases from J, the gap between germline ends came to 8 bases. There are 13 residues in the CDR3. Germline V CDR1 and CDR2: PRHDT, FYEKMQ (reference sequence). CDR3 DNA sequence: TGTGCCAGCAGCTTAGGGGGGCGGGATGGCTACACCTTC. The encoded protein is CASSLGGRDGYTF.

The rearrangement uses TRBV5-1 and TRBJ2-5; D perhaps matches TRBD1 (5 bases). Germline CDR1 and CDR2: SGHRS and YFSETQ. V was clipped by 5 bases and J by 1 base, with 9 bases between them. This CDR3 is 13 amino acids long. This CDR3 is CASSFGAQETQYF. DNA of the CDR3: TGCGCCAGCAGTTTTGGGGCCCAAGAGACCCAGTACTTC. The whole variable domain, filled in from reference TRBV5-1 and TRBJ2-5, reads KAGVTQTPRYLIKTRGQQVTLSCSPISGHRSVSWYQQTPGQGLQFLFEYFSETQRNKGNFPGRFSGRQFSNSRSEMNVSTLELGDSALYLCASSFGAQETQYFGPGTRLLVL.

This clone was recorded a few times. The chain combines TRBV6-5 with TRBJ1-2; 9 bases are a match to TRBD1. The CDR3 spans 14 residues. Losses at the gene ends were 7 bases for V and 5 bases for J; bases not matched to a gene: 8. Germline V gene lookup returns CDR1 MNHEY and CDR2 SVGAGI. CDR3 residues: CASNGGDRVYGYTF. The CDR3 bases are TGTGCCAGCAACGGGGGGGACAGGGTGTATGGCTACACCTTC.

The chain couples TRBV19 to TRBJ2-5, with 7 bases identical to TRBD1. The CDR3 loop spans 15 amino acids. V lost 5 bases to trimming and J lost 4 bases; unmatched junction nucleotides: 10. CDR1 LNHDA and CDR2 SQIVND come from the germline V gene (reference sequence). The CDR3 nucleotides are TGTGCCAGTAGTCCGGACAGGCCCGCGAGAGAGACCCAGTACTTC. It specifies CASSPDRPARETQYF.

This clone was observed once. This chain joins TRBV6-5 and TRBJ1-2; possibly TRBD1 for D (5 bases). The CDR3 has 14 amino acids. Deletions cut 2 bases from V and 7 bases from J, with 14 bases between. CDR1 MNHEY and CDR2 SVGAGI come from the germline V gene. The CDR3 coding sequence is TGTGCCAGCAGTTACCAAGGGGCTCAGAGTGGCTACACCTTC. This codes for CASSYQGAQSGYTF.

The genes are TRBV6-1 and TRBJ2-1; D gene uncertain. In germline, CDR1 is MNHNS, CDR2 SASEGT. This CDR3 contains 15 residues. Between the trimmed V and J ends, which lost 2 bases and 6 bases, there was a span of 14 bases. In nucleotides, the CDR3 is TGTGCCAGCAGTGAAAGGGCAGGTCCGATCAATGAGCAGTTCTTC. Residues: CASSERAGPINEQFF.